A single sample is the source of the 28 T cell receptor beta chains below, sequenced in a study of blood T cell repertoires in COVID-19. TCRdb's copy holds only in-frame clones and misses some; the assay was immunoSEQ multiplex PCR. The table includes 200,000 to 300,000 clones, over 75% detected once. Sequenced sample: peripheral blood. The source of these receptors is a man aged 45 to 65 with COVID-19, enrolled during active disease.

This clone has only a few counts. V and J are TRBV4-1 and TRBJ1-4, with TRBD1 identical over 7 bases. Germline V gene lookup returns CDR1 MGHRA and CDR2 YSYEKL. This CDR3 contains 14 residues. Germline trimming cut 4 bases from V and 4 bases from J; bases unmatched to any gene: 3. The CDR3 region is CASSRGTDNEKLFF. CDR3 DNA: TGCGCCAGCAGCCGCGGGACAGATAATGAAAAACTGTTTTTT.

CDR3 residues: CASSLDTGPYGYTF. The CDR3 region has the DNA TGCGCCAGCAGCTTGGACACGGGTCCCTATGGCTACACCTTC. J is TRBJ1-2 and V is TRBV5-1; D gene ambiguous. V lost 0 bases, J lost 4 bases, and 10 bases lay in between. The CDR3 contains 14 residues. Germline CDR1 reads SGHRS; CDR2 reads YFSETQ.

This clone was seen a handful of times. The chain combines TRBV10-1 with TRBJ1-5; D is unresolved. V was shortened by 8 bases and J by 0 bases, with 14 bases between the two germline ends. The CDR3 consists of 15 residues. Germline CDR1 and CDR2: WNHNN and SYGVQD (reference sequence). CDR3 protein: CASSVQLHSNQPQHF. The DNA for the CDR3 is TGCGCCAGCTCCGTACAGCTTCATAGCAATCAGCCCCAGCATTTT.

This rearrangement joins TRBV5-1 to TRBJ2-6; D possibly corresponds to TRBD2 (6 bases). CDR3 length equals 16 residues. V lost 3 bases to trimming and J lost 3 bases, with 13 bases between them. CDR1 is SGHRS, CDR2 YFSETQ, per germline. The CDR3 reads CASSWAGGSGANVLTF. The CDR3 DNA is TGCGCCAGCAGCTGGGCCGGGGGTAGTGGGGCCAACGTCCTGACTTTC.

The rearrangement links TRBV27 to TRBJ2-1, with TRBD2 matching over 12 bases. V lost 6 bases, J lost 6 bases, and 6 bases stayed unmatched. The CDR3 is 15 amino acids. Looked up from germline, CDR1 is MNHEY and CDR2 is SMNVEV (reference sequence). The CDR3 loop is CASSPLAGGLNEQFF. CDR3 nucleotides: TGTGCCAGCAGCCCTCTAGCGGGGGGGCTCAATGAGCAGTTCTTC.

The CDR3 reads CASSSRQGADYEQYF. The CDR3, as DNA: TGTGCCAGCAGTTCACGACAGGGGGCAGACTACGAGCAGTACTTC. The J gene is TRBJ2-7, the V gene TRBV6-5, with TRBD1 matching over 10 bases. V was clipped by 4 bases and J by 3 bases; unmatched bases: 6. The CDR3 has 15 residues. Germline V gene sequence: CDR1 MNHEY, CDR2 SVGAGI.

This chain joins TRBV7-9 and TRBJ1-5; no clear D. The germline V and J ends were trimmed by 2 bases and 5 bases, with 7 bases remaining between them. From germline, CDR1 is SEHNR and CDR2 FQNEAQ (reference sequence). The CDR3 has 13 amino acids. CDR3 in amino acids: CASSLTEHQPQHF. CDR3 bases: TGTGCCAGCAGCTTAACAGAACATCAGCCCCAGCATTTT.

V and J are TRBV30 and TRBJ1-3, with D possibly TRBD1 on 5 matching bases. Germline values: CDR1 GTSNPN, CDR2 SVGIG (reference sequence). There are 14 residues in the CDR3. Trimming cost V 2 bases and J 0 bases, with 8 bases left between them. The CDR3 bases are TGTGCCTGGAGTACGGGGGGCTCTGGAAACACCATATATTTT. This encodes CAWSTGGSGNTIYF. The whole variable domain, remainder taken from reference TRBV30 and TRBJ1-3, is SQTIHQWPATLVQPVGSPLSLECTVEGTSNPNLYWYRQAAGRGLQLLFYSVGIGQISSEVPQNLSASRPQDRQFILSSKKLLLSDSGFYLCAWSTGGSGNTIYFGEGSWLTVV.

Only a few counts were recorded for this clone. The chain uses TRBV19 and TRBJ2-3, with a possible D match to TRBD1 (5 bases). CDR1 is LNHDA, CDR2 SQIVND, per germline (reference sequence). The CDR3 is 17 residues long. Deletions cut 4 bases from V and 0 bases from J, with 17 bases between. The CDR3 is CASSNPNTGHSTDTQYF. The CDR3 nucleotides are TGTGCCAGTAGTAACCCCAATACAGGCCATAGCACAGATACGCAGTATTTT.

This chain links TRBV11-1 with TRBJ2-3; D gene uncertain. The CDR3 extends over 13 amino acids. V shed 6 bases and J shed 1 base, with 8 bases lying between them. Germline V gene lookup returns CDR1 SGHAT and CDR2 FQDESV (reference sequence). CDR3: CASSFTGTDTQYF. CDR3 bases: TGTGCCAGCAGTTTTACTGGCACAGATACGCAGTATTTT.

The rearrangement joins TRBV12-3 or TRBV12-4 to TRBJ1-6; no firm D call. V lost 8 bases and J 5 bases, leaving 10 bases between the germline ends. The CDR3 totals 13 residues. CDR3 loop: CASSTYDNSPLHF. The CDR3 DNA is TGTGCCAGCTCTACCTATGATAATTCACCCCTCCACTTT.

The gene calls are TRBV19 and TRBJ1-5; possibly TRBD1 for D (6 bases). V was trimmed by 8 bases and J by 2 bases, leaving 16 bases between them. The CDR3 runs to 15 residues. Germline assignment: CDR1 LNHDA and CDR2 SQIVND (reference sequence). DNA of the CDR3: TGTGCCAGTGCCGACTCCAGGGGAGGCAATCAGCCCCAGCATTTT. Residues: CASADSRGGNQPQHF.

This chain joins TRBV30 and TRBJ2-3; D unresolved. The CDR3 is 13 residues long. V lost 0 bases and J 1 base, leaving 5 bases between the germline ends. CDR1 GTSNPN and CDR2 SVGIG come from the germline V gene (reference sequence). In DNA, the CDR3 is TGTGCCTGGAGTGTACGAGGCACAGATACGCAGTATTTT. Amino acids: CAWSVRGTDTQYF.

This clone was seen a few times. This chain connects TRBV2 to TRBJ1-1; D not certain. The CDR3 has 15 amino acids. The germline V gene encodes CDR1 SNHLY and CDR2 FYNNEI. V dropped 4 bases and J dropped 9 bases, with 21 bases sitting between them. Here the CDR3 reads CASSAMDSGPHKAFF. CDR3 DNA: TGTGCCAGCAGTGCTATGGACTCCGGCCCCCACAAAGCTTTCTTT. Full variable domain (outside the CDR3, taken from reference TRBV2 and TRBJ1-1): EPEVTQTPSHQVTQMGQEVILRCVPISNHLYFYWYRQILGQKVEFLVSFYNNEISEKSEIFDDQFSVERPDGSNFTLKIRSTKLEDSAMYFCASSAMDSGPHKAFFGQGTRLTVV.

This chain connects TRBV2 to TRBJ2-5, with TRBD2 matching 11 bases. Per germline, CDR1 SNHLY and CDR2 FYNNEI. The CDR3 has 14 amino acids. With 9 bases clipped from V and 5 bases from J, the junction kept 8 bases outside the gene matches. CDR3 in DNA: TGTGCCAGAAGTTCTAGACTAGCGGGGGAGACCCAGTACTTC. This sequence encodes CARSSRLAGETQYF.

This clone was observed a single time. CDR3 DNA sequence: TGTGCCAGCAGCGAACTGGCCAGCTACGAGCAGTACTTC. Translated: CASSELASYEQYF. The chain carries TRBV2 and TRBJ2-7; D not certain. CDR1 and CDR2 from the germline V gene are SNHLY and FYNNEI. This CDR3 is 13 amino acids long. V dropped 6 bases and J dropped 3 bases, with 12 bases sitting between them.

The chain recombines TRBV3-1 (or the pseudogene TRBV3-2) with TRBJ1-1, with D possibly TRBD1 on 5 matching bases. This CDR3 has 14 amino acids. Germline V lookup: CDR1 LGHDT, CDR2 YNNKEL (reference sequence). V gave up 1 base and J gave up 8 bases, with 14 bases separating them. The CDR3 sequence is CASSQVRTKTEAFF. CDR3 coding DNA: TGTGCCAGCAGCCAAGTGCGGACAAAAACGGAAGCTTTCTTT.

The CDR3 protein is CASGFAGGGGQPQHF. CDR3 bases: TGTGCCAGCGGATTTGCAGGGGGAGGTGGTCAGCCCCAGCATTTT. V usage is TRBV6-5 and J usage is TRBJ1-5, with 7 positions matching TRBD1. The CDR3 is made up of 15 amino acids. Germline V gives CDR1 MNHEY, CDR2 SVGAGI. The V segment lost 8 bases and the J segment 6 bases; nucleotides outside the gene matches: 13.

V and J are TRBV19 and TRBJ2-7; 7 positions agree with TRBD2. The V and J ends lost 4 bases and 6 bases, in that order; junction bases with no gene match: 9. Germline CDR1 and CDR2: LNHDA and SQIVND (reference sequence). This CDR3 is built from 14 residues. The CDR3 nucleotides are TGTGCCAGTAGTAAGCATTGGCGGGGGAGCGAGCAGTACTTC. It codes for CASSKHWRGSEQYF. Looking up the rest from reference TRBV19 and TRBJ2-7 gives the full variable domain: DGGITQSPKYLFRKEGQNVTLSCEQNLNHDAMYWYRQDPGQGLRLIYYSQIVNDFQKGDIAEGYSVSREKKESFPLTVTSAQKNPTAFYLCASSKHWRGSEQYFGPGTRLTVT.

The gene calls are TRBV7-9 and TRBJ2-1; 10 nucleotides agree with TRBD2. This CDR3 has 16 amino acids. With 4 bases clipped from V and 6 bases from J, the junction kept 9 bases outside the gene matches. Germline-derived CDR1 and CDR2 are SEHNR and FQNEAQ (reference sequence). CDR3 in amino acids: CASSSPGLARANEQFF. DNA for the CDR3: TGTGCCAGCAGCTCCCCGGGACTAGCGCGAGCCAATGAGCAGTTCTTC.

This chain connects TRBV30 to TRBJ1-1; unclear D gene. This CDR3 has 13 amino acids. V was shortened by 0 bases and J by 2 bases, with 7 bases between the two germline ends. CDR1 and CDR2 (germline): GTSNPN, SVGIG (reference sequence). The CDR3 is CAWSVLGNTEAFF. In nucleotides, the CDR3 is TGTGCCTGGAGTGTACTAGGAAACACTGAAGCTTTCTTT.

This clone was counted between two and nine times. CDR3 nucleotides: TGTGCCAGCTCACCATCGCCGGGTAGGAACGAGCAGTACTTC. The encoded protein is CASSPSPGRNEQYF. This sequence joins TRBV18 and TRBJ2-7; D gene ambiguous. The germline V gene has CDR1 KGHSH and CDR2 LQKENI. This CDR3 is 14 amino acids long. Deletions cut 2 bases from V and 5 bases from J, with 13 bases between.

The CDR3 reads CASSQPSGGANTGELFF. CDR3 nucleotides: TGTGCCAGCAGCCAGCCTAGCGGGGGGGCGAACACCGGGGAGCTGTTTTTT. This sequence joins TRBV4-2 and TRBJ2-2, with 12 bases identical to TRBD2. The germline gives CDR1 LGHNA, CDR2 YNFKEQ. V lost 3 bases, J lost 0 bases, and 2 bases stayed unmatched. The CDR3 runs to 17 residues.

The V call is TRBV24-1, the J call TRBJ2-2; weak D call: TRBD2 (5 bases). CDR1 is KGHDR, CDR2 SFDVKD, per germline. The V end lost 12 bases, the J end lost 4 bases, and 11 bases lay between the germline ends. The CDR3 has 12 residues. CDR3 region: CAAGVGTGELFF. In nucleotides, the CDR3 is TGTGCCGCCGGGGTGGGCACCGGGGAGCTGTTTTTT.

The chain employs TRBV12-3 or TRBV12-4 and TRBJ2-7; TRBD1 agrees at 8 bases. The CDR3 is 12 amino acids. Trimming took 4 bases from V and 6 from J; bases not matched to a gene: 2. CDR3 nucleotide sequence: TGTGCCAGCAGTTCGACAGGGGCCGAGCAGTACTTC. This encodes CASSSTGAEQYF.

CDR3 DNA: TGTGCCAGCAGCGCCCTTCCGGGACAGGGGGGGGCGGAGCAGTACTTC. Protein: CASSALPGQGGAEQYF. The chain uses TRBV7-9 and TRBJ2-7; 11 bases agree with TRBD1. The CDR3 is made up of 16 amino acids. Germline-derived CDR1 and CDR2 are SEHNR and FQNEAQ (reference sequence). Germline trimming cut 5 bases from V and 7 bases from J; bases unmatched to any gene: 13.

A single count supports this clone. The chain links TRBV11-2 to TRBJ2-3; D call uncertain. Per germline, CDR1 SGHAT and CDR2 FQNNGV. V was trimmed by 7 bases and J by 0 bases, leaving 17 bases between them. This CDR3 has 16 amino acids. The CDR3 DNA follows: TGTGCCAGCACAAAAGTGGGCAGCCGAAGCACAGATACGCAGTATTTT. It yields the protein CASTKVGSRSTDTQYF.

The sample holds one count of this clone. CDR3 residues: CAWSATGNYEQYF. The CDR3 region has the DNA TGTGCCTGGAGTGCGACAGGGAACTACGAGCAGTACTTC. The chain has TRBV30 and TRBJ2-7; 7 nucleotides match TRBD1. V dropped 1 base and J dropped 3; count of bases not matched to a gene: 3. Germline V CDR1 and CDR2: GTSNPN, SVGIG (reference sequence). The CDR3 covers 13 residues.